The T cell receptor beta chain described here comes from a study of T cell responses to AZD1222 COVID-19 vaccine. Germline V lookup: CDR1 SEHNR, CDR2 FQNEAQ (reference sequence). This CDR3 contains 13 residues. The germline V and J ends were trimmed by 4 bases and 5 bases, with 8 bases remaining between them. The data were produced by immunoSEQ multiplex PCR, yet TCRdb's version contains in-frame clones alone and is incomplete. The sample comprises under 150,000 clones, roughly 91% of which are singletons, and 5.1% rests with the top ten. The TCR originated in an adult in good health. The V gene is TRBV7-9, the J gene TRBJ2-2; D ambiguous. The source material was peripheral blood, sampled on day 0 of AZD1222 vaccination. CDR3 nucleotides: TGTGCCAGCAGCTCGACGGTTACCGGGGAGCTGTTTTTT. Residues: CASSSTVTGELFF.